This T cell receptor (beta chain) was sequenced during a study of spatial heterogeneity in lung cancer. Study summary: The mean occurrence of each unique TCR and UMI combination in raw reads exceeded eight.

V lost 3 bases to trimming and J lost 4 bases, with 8 bases between them. Germline CDR1 reads SGDLS; CDR2 reads YYNGEE. The length of the CDR3 is 12 residues. Time point reported: sample taken at primary tumor resection. TCRdb passed the 5' RACE reads through MiXCR, listing each CDR3 protein once. The data contain about 20,000 distinct CDR3 sequences, around 5.5% of them singletons. This clonotype was recorded many times. Its target is unknown. This beta chain came through as a stray read in a library set up for alpha chains, and its size says little. Overall study results and limits: Estimation of coverage gave values of 6.5% to 7.5% for alpha and approximately 13% for beta chains in tumor T cells. Intratumoral expanded alpha and beta TCR counts were found to track tumor mutation counts.

The receptor comes from a female donor with early-stage non-small cell lung cancer. The rearrangement links TRBV9 to TRBJ2-7; D perhaps matches TRBD2 (5 bases). The sample here was lung tumor tissue, taken at surgery. The CDR3 region has the DNA TGTGCCAGCAGCGGAAGCGGATACGAGCAGTACTTC. Its protein is CASSGSGYEQYF.